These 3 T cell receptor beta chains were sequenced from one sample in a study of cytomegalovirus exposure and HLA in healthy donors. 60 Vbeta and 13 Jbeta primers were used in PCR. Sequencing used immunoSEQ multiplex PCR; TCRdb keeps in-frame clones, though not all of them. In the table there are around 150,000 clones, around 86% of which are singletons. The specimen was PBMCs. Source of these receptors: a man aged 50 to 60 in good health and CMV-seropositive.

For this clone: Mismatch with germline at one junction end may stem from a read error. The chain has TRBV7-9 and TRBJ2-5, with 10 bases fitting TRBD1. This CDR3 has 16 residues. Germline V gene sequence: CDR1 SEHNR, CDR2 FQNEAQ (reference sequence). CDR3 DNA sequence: TGTTCCAGCAGCGTCCGGGACAGGGGCCCCCAAGAGACCCAGTACTTC. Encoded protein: CSSSVRDRGPQETQYF.

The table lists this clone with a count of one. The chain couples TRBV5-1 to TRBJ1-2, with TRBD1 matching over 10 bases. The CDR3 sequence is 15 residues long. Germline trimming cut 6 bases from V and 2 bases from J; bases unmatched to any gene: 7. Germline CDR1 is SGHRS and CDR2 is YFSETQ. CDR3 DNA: TGCGCCAGCACTCGGGGACAGGGGCCGAACTATGGCTACACCTTC. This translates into CASTRGQGPNYGYTF.

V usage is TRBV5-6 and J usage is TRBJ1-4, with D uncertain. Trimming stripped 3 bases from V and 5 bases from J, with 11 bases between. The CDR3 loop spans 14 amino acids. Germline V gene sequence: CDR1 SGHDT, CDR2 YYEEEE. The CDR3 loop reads CASSWTVGNEKLFF. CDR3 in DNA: TGTGCCAGCAGCTGGACTGTGGGGAATGAAAAACTGTTTTTT. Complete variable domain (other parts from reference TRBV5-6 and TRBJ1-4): DAGVTQSPTHLIKTRGQQVTLRCSPKSGHDTVSWYQQALGQGPQFIFQYYEEEERQRGNFPDRFSGHQFPNYSSELNVNALLLGDSALYLCASSWTVGNEKLFFGSGTQLSVL.